This TCR beta chain was recovered during a study of graft-versus-host responses after intestinal transplantation. Looking at the study overall: All recipients were given anti-thymocyte globulin induction, and tacrolimus and steroids were then administered for roughly three years.

The method was immunoSEQ multiplex PCR; TCRdb's version includes in-frame clones alone and lacks a portion of them. The data contain about 98,000 clones, 86% of them singletons. General study results and limits: Some GvH clones were seen earlier in gut or blood, suggesting intestinal origin. Allografts of patients with graft-donor T cell macrochimerism showed high graft-versus-host to host-versus-graft clone ratios.

Between the trimmed V and J ends, which lost 4 bases and 9 bases, there was a span of 7 bases. This CDR3 contains 11 residues. CDR1 is SEHNR and CDR2 is FQNEAQ in the germline V gene (reference sequence). The sample holds a few counts of this clone. Its antigen is as yet unknown. This material consisted of PBMCs, taken 255 days after intestinal transplant. The chain carries TRBV7-9 and TRBJ1-3; D may be TRBD1 (5 bases). The source is a human patient who received an intestinal transplant, so some T cells may come from the graft donor. CDR3 region: CASSSRVTIYF. The CDR3 bases are TGTGCCAGCAGCTCCAGGGTCACCATATATTTT. Based on the CDR3 plus reference TRBV7-9 and TRBJ1-3, the full variable domain is DTGVSQNPRHKITKRGQNVTFRCDPISEHNRLYWYRQTLGQGPEFLTYFQNEAQLEKSRLLSDRFSAERPKGSFSTLEIQRTEQGDSAMYLCASSSRVTIYFGEGSWLTVV.